This T cell receptor beta chain emerged from a study of blood T cell repertoires in COVID-19. Study summary: Italy, Spain and the United States were the sources of the convalescent and acute COVID-19 samples. The cDNA or gDNA used as material had been derived from T cells, B-cell-depleted T cells, or PBMCs.

In the authors' methods: The authors estimated nucleated cell counts from reference gene primer amplification. Sequencing used immunoSEQ multiplex PCR; TCRdb keeps in-frame clones, though not all of them. For V, J and clone size, that table is used; D and trimming come from the DNA. The top ten clones hold around 2.5% of a sample with just under 150,000 clones, 85% of them seen once. The sequencing input was peripheral blood. This clonotype was sampled from a human donor with acute or convalescent COVID-19. The donor label of this sample is uncertain.

CDR3 in DNA: TGTGCCAGTAGTACACGGGGGGGCGGGTCCACTGAAGCTTTCTTT. Protein: CASSTRGGGSTEAFF. V is TRBV19 and J is TRBJ1-1; TRBD1 is a possible D gene (6 bases). The CDR3 extends over 15 amino acids. Germline lookup yields CDR1 LNHDA and CDR2 SQIVND (reference sequence). Trimming removed 4 bases from V and 4 bases from J, with 16 bases in between.